This T cell receptor beta chain is from a study of cytomegalovirus exposure and HLA in healthy donors. The study's findings and limits: V- and J-gene trimming of TCR beta was linked (in a later analysis) to a missense DCLRE1C variant. The records held CMV serostatus as the only immune exposure information.

Of note for this clone: Its target is unknown.

Trimming removed 0 bases from V and 5 bases from J; junction bases left unmatched: 8. Per the germline V gene, CDR1 is SGDLS and CDR2 is YYNGEE. The CDR3 contains 15 residues. The PCR was carried out with 60 Vbeta primers and 13 Jbeta primers. The method was immunoSEQ multiplex PCR; TCRdb's version includes in-frame clones alone and lacks a portion of them. The table has fewer than 200,000 clones, over 60% seen once. Source material: PBMCs. The source of this sequence is a female donor in good health and CMV-seronegative. The chain links TRBV9 to TRBJ2-7, with 7 bases identical to TRBD1. The CDR3, as DNA: TGTGCCAGCAGCGTAGGTCAGGGGGTGGACCACGAGCAGTACTTC. Its protein is CASSVGQGVDHEQYF.